One sample yielded the 12 T cell receptor beta chains listed below, sequenced in a study of long-term antiretroviral therapy in people with HIV. The assay used was immunoSEQ (version v3.0), run at survey level. The assay was immunoSEQ multiplex PCR, and TCRdb's table has in-frame clones only and misses some. The sample yields about 20,000 clones, roughly 80% seen once. Sequencing used unsorted PBMCs, obtained 0.2 years after starting antiretroviral therapy. These TCRs come from a middle-aged woman with HIV.

The gene calls are TRBV5-6 and TRBJ2-7; D unresolved. Per the germline V gene, CDR1 is SGHDT and CDR2 is YYEEEE. V dropped 4 bases and J dropped 0 bases, with 14 bases sitting between them. This CDR3 spans 15 amino acids. CDR3 DNA sequence: TGTGCCAGCAGCATTGGGGTCCTCAGCTCCTACGAGCAGTACTTC. It specifies CASSIGVLSSYEQYF. The whole variable domain, remainder taken from reference TRBV5-6 and TRBJ2-7, is DAGVTQSPTHLIKTRGQQVTLRCSPKSGHDTVSWYQQALGQGPQFIFQYYEEEERQRGNFPDRFSGHQFPNYSSELNVNALLLGDSALYLCASSIGVLSSYEQYFGPGTRLTVT.

The chain couples TRBV30 to TRBJ2-2; 7 nucleotides line up with TRBD1. Germline CDR1 GTSNPN, CDR2 SVGIG (reference sequence). This CDR3 has 13 residues. J lost 5 bases, V lost 0 bases, and 0 bases had no gene match. The CDR3 DNA reads TGTGCCTGGAGTGTACAGGGGACCGGGGAGCTGTTTTTT. Amino acid sequence: CAWSVQGTGELFF.

The chain joins TRBV18 to TRBJ1-1; D not resolved. This CDR3 region has 13 residues. V was cut by 9 bases and J by 5 bases, with 16 bases left in between. CDR1 is KGHSH, CDR2 LQKENI, per germline. The CDR3 region has the DNA TGTGCCAGTACCACTCCGGTGGGGACTGAAGCTTTCTTT. This encodes CASTTPVGTEAFF.

The chain joins TRBV25-1 to TRBJ1-1; D possibly corresponds to TRBD1 (5 bases). V shed 4 bases and J shed 1 base, with 10 bases lying between them. Per germline, CDR1 MGHDK and CDR2 SYGVNS. The CDR3 runs 14 residues. CDR3 sequence reads: CASSGDGTNTEAFF. CDR3 nucleotide sequence: TGTGCCAGCAGTGGGGATGGGACGAACACTGAAGCTTTCTTT.

The V call is TRBV5-1, the J call TRBJ1-2, with 8 bases aligning to TRBD1. The CDR3 covers 15 residues. Germline CDR1 is SGHRS and CDR2 is YFSETQ. The ends lost 4 bases at V and 3 bases at J; junction bases unmatched: 8. CDR3: CASSTNVQGDYGYTF. The CDR3 DNA follows: TGCGCCAGCAGCACAAACGTACAGGGGGACTATGGCTACACCTTC.

This clone was counted between two and nine times. The chain has TRBV14 and TRBJ2-5; D perhaps matches TRBD1 (6 bases). The CDR3 spans 15 residues. The V end was cut by 1 base, the J end by 3 bases, with 12 bases between. Per germline, CDR1 SGHDN and CDR2 FVKESK. The CDR3 spells CASSQVWTVKETQYF. CDR3 DNA sequence: TGTGCCAGCAGCCAAGTTTGGACAGTGAAAGAGACCCAGTACTTC.

CDR3 sequence (DNA): TGCAGCGTTGACTCGGGACAGGCCCCGGGAGACACCATATATTTT. It yields the protein CSVDSGQAPGDTIYF. V usage is TRBV29-1 and J usage is TRBJ1-3, with 8 bases identical to TRBD1. V was pared by 3 bases and J by 8 bases, with 12 bases of the junction left unmatched. The CDR3 loop spans 15 amino acids. Germline V gene lookup returns CDR1 SQVTM and CDR2 ANQGSEA.

The chain joins TRBV18 to TRBJ2-2; the D gene is possibly TRBD1 (5 bases). Germline V gene data show CDR1 as KGHSH and CDR2 as LQKENI. The CDR3 runs 15 residues. Trimming shortened V by 2 bases and J by 2 bases, and 9 bases separated the two germline ends. The CDR3 loop reads CASSPETVNTGELFF. Here the CDR3 DNA reads TGTGCCAGCTCACCAGAGACAGTAAACACCGGGGAGCTGTTTTTT. The entire variable domain, with the rest obtained from reference TRBV18 and TRBJ2-2, is as follows: NAGVMQNPRHLVRRRGQEARLRCSPMKGHSHVYWYRQLPEEGLKFMVYLQKENIIDESGMPKERFSAEFPKEGPSILRIQQVVRGDSAAYFCASSPETVNTGELFFGEGSRLTVL.

The chain links TRBV30 to TRBJ2-5; TRBD1 matches 7 bases. CDR3 length: 14 amino acids. CDR1 is GTSNPN and CDR2 is SVGIG in the germline V gene (reference sequence). The J segment lost 4 bases and the V segment lost 1 base, leaving 6 bases of the junction unmatched. For the CDR3, the DNA is TGTGCCTGGAGTGGCAGGGGGTTTGGAGAGACCCAGTACTTC. It is translated as CAWSGRGFGETQYF.

The chain is built from TRBV7-7 and TRBJ2-2; TRBD2 might be the D (5 bases). Germline CDR1 and CDR2: SSHAT and FNYEAQ (reference sequence). This CDR3 comprises 13 residues. V shed 11 bases and J shed 6 bases, with 16 bases lying between them. The CDR3 coding sequence is TGTGCCTCGGGGAGAGACGAGGCCGGGGAGCTGTTTTTT. Residues: CASGRDEAGELFF.

The chain employs TRBV11-2 and TRBJ1-1, with D possibly being TRBD1 (5 bases). Germline V gene lookup returns CDR1 SGHAT and CDR2 FQNNGV. This CDR3 has 12 residues. V dropped 3 bases and J dropped 8 bases, with 10 bases sitting between them. The CDR3 DNA reads TGTGCCAGCAGCTTCACAGGAGAGGAAGCTTTCTTT. Translation gives CASSFTGEEAFF.

The chain joins TRBV7-9 to TRBJ2-1; D is unclear. Germline V CDR1 and CDR2: SEHNR, FQNEAQ (reference sequence). This CDR3 spans 16 amino acids. The V and J ends lost 4 bases and 4 bases respectively, with 17 bases between them. The CDR3 loop reads CASSSPDGPKYNEQFF. The CDR3 coding sequence is TGTGCCAGCAGCTCACCCGATGGCCCCAAATACAATGAGCAGTTCTTC.